This entry lists 3 T cell receptor beta chains sequenced from one sample in a study of T cell responses to AZD1222 COVID-19 vaccine. The data were produced by immunoSEQ multiplex PCR, yet TCRdb's version contains in-frame clones alone and is incomplete. This table has 100,000 to 150,000 clones, just under 90% appearing once. The sample was peripheral blood, taken on day 0 of AZD1222 vaccination. The receptors come from an adult in good health.

CDR3 sequence reads: CANAGGLGEKLFF. The CDR3 coding sequence is TGTGCCAACGCGGGGGGGTTGGGTGAAAAACTGTTTTTT. J is TRBJ1-4 and V is TRBV2; D might be TRBD1 (5 bases). The CDR3 contains 13 residues. Trimming shortened V by 10 bases and J by 7 bases, and 16 bases separated the two germline ends. Germline values: CDR1 SNHLY, CDR2 FYNNEI.

The chain employs TRBV6-5 and TRBJ2-1; 8 nucleotides line up with TRBD1. The CDR3 sequence is 15 residues long. After removal of 3 bases from V and 7 bases from J, the junction contained 8 bases not matched to a gene. Germline lookup yields CDR1 MNHEY and CDR2 SVGAGI. This CDR3 is CASSYRQGLLNEQFF. The DNA for the CDR3 is TGTGCCAGCAGTTATCGACAGGGGTTGCTTAATGAGCAGTTCTTC.

This clone was seen a few times. This chain links TRBV5-4 with TRBJ1-2, with D possibly being TRBD1 (6 bases). CDR3 length equals 13 residues. Germline V gene sequence: CDR1 SGHNT, CDR2 YYREEE (reference sequence). Deletions cut 5 bases from V and 4 bases from J, with 12 bases between. CDR3 loop: CASRVGGTYGYTF. CDR3 in DNA: TGTGCCAGCAGGGTAGGGGGAACCTATGGCTACACCTTC.